The 7 T cell receptor beta chains presented below share a single source sample, sequenced in a study of cytomegalovirus exposure and HLA in healthy donors. Use of 60 Vbeta and 13 Jbeta primers characterized the PCR. Measured with immunoSEQ multiplex PCR; TCRdb has only the in-frame clones, and not every one. The table shows about 140,000 clones, with roughly 73% occurring only once. Source material: PBMCs. These TCRs come from a woman between 40 and 55 years old in good health and CMV-seronegative.

Concerning this clone itself: One junction end does not reproduce the germline sequence, and a read error may be involved. The same CDR3 arises from other DNA sequences in this sample as well. The rearrangement links TRBV7-8 to TRBJ1-1; possible D gene TRBD1, 6 bases. CDR1 and CDR2 from the germline V gene are SGHVS and FQNEAQ. CDR3 size: 15 residues. CDR3 protein: CASSLGTGQSTEAFF. The CDR3 DNA reads as TGCGCCAGCAGCTTAGGAACAGGACAGTCCACTGAAGCTTTCTTT.

The V call is TRBV9, the J call TRBJ2-2; a possible D gene is TRBD2 (5 bases). CDR1 is SGDLS and CDR2 is YYNGEE in the germline V gene. V was clipped by 2 bases and J by 4 bases, with 12 bases between them. CDR3 length equals 15 residues. The CDR3 DNA is TGTGCCAGCAGCGTGGACTGGGCGGGCACCGGGGAGCTGTTTTTT. Residues: CASSVDWAGTGELFF.

Details on this clone: One end of the junction fails to match germline, which may point to a read error. The rearrangement joins TRBV5-4 to TRBJ2-1; D ambiguous. There are 12 residues in the CDR3. The germline gives CDR1 SGHNT, CDR2 YYREEE (reference sequence). This CDR3 reads CASSFDNNGQFF. The CDR3 region has the DNA TGTGCCAGCAGCTTTGACAACAATGGGCAGTTCTTC.

The table lists this clone with a few counts. The chain employs TRBV5-4 and TRBJ1-4; the D is unclear. The CDR3 spans 13 residues. Trimming shortened V by 0 bases and J by 8 bases, and 8 bases separated the two germline ends. Germline V CDR1 and CDR2: SGHNT, YYREEE (reference sequence). CDR3: CASSLAIGEKLFF. The CDR3, as DNA: TGTGCCAGCAGCTTGGCAATCGGGGAAAAACTGTTTTTT.

The rearrangement uses TRBV9 and TRBJ2-3; D not certain. Germline V lookup: CDR1 SGDLS, CDR2 YYNGEE. Trimming removed 5 bases at V and 2 bases at J, with 9 bases between. The CDR3 contains 13 residues. CDR3 coding DNA: TGTGCCAGCAGTCCGAGCACCACAGATACGCAGTATTTT. Protein product: CASSPSTTDTQYF. Full variable domain (missing parts from reference TRBV9 and TRBJ2-3): DSGVTQTPKHLITATGQRVTLRCSPRSGDLSVYWYQQSLDQGLQFLIQYYNGEERAKGNILERFSAQQFPDLHSELNLSSLELGDSALYFCASSPSTTDTQYFGPGTRLTVL.

The V gene is TRBV28, the J gene TRBJ1-6; D gene unclear. The CDR3 totals 15 residues. The germline V and J ends were trimmed by 8 bases and 0 bases, with 11 bases remaining between them. Germline assignment: CDR1 MDHEN and CDR2 SYDVKM. CDR3 in DNA: TGTGCCAGCCGGAGGAGGAGCTCCTATAATTCACCCCTCCACTTT. Translated: CASRRRSSYNSPLHF.

This clone was observed a handful of times. This chain uses TRBV29-1 with TRBJ1-1; the D is unclear. This CDR3 comprises 13 residues. Looked up from germline, CDR1 is SQVTM and CDR2 is ANQGSEA. Trimming removed 5 bases from V and 0 bases from J, with 10 bases in between. CDR3 amino acids: CSVITQVNTEAFF. As DNA, the CDR3 is TGCAGCGTTATTACTCAAGTGAACACTGAAGCTTTCTTT.